Each of the 24 T cell receptor beta chains below was sequenced from the same sample in a study of a mutant IDH1 vaccine in newly diagnosed glioma (dated by TCRdb to the early 2020s). According to the study, the label for this sample's time point signals: week 47, end of study. A 20-mer mutant IDH1 peptide at 300 micrograms in Montanide made up each vaccine dose, which was injected subcutaneously together with topical imiquimod. Antigens of these TCRs are unknown. The library was prepared using the immunoSEQ multiplex PCR assay. The table comes from immuneACCESS by way of TCRdb, which keeps in-frame sequences with V and J called. Part of the clones is missing from these tables; in studies checked, under half for an unresolved V gene and the rest for unknown reasons. The sample includes about 24,000 clones, with 82% observed a single time. The leading ten clones occupy approximately 3.9% of the sample.

The sample here was PBMCs, taken from a glioma patient whose treatment included an IDH1 peptide vaccine. These receptors were collected from a man in his forties with glioma. Some clones in this sample may be carry-over from other donors' samples.

The chain joins TRBV5-1 to TRBJ2-1; D gene ambiguous. CDR1 is SGHRS, CDR2 YFSETQ, per germline. The CDR3 covers 13 residues. The germline V and J ends were trimmed by 0 bases and 3 bases, with 4 bases remaining between them. The CDR3 region has the DNA TGCGCCAGCAGCTTGGGTGACTACAATGAGCAGTTCTTC. Amino acid sequence: CASSLGDYNEQFF.

The chain joins TRBV12-2 to TRBJ1-1. TRBV12-2 is deemed a pseudogene. The CDR3 extends over 16 amino acids. CDR3 coding DNA: TGTGCAAGTCGCCTCCTACGAGGGCGCGGGAACACTGAAGCTTTCTTT. It yields the protein CASRLLRGRGNTEAFF.

This clone was observed a few times. The rearrangement uses TRBV7-2 and TRBJ1-2; no definite D call. Germline-derived CDR1 and CDR2 are SGHTA and FQGNSA. This CDR3 is 15 amino acids long. With 5 bases removed from V and 0 bases from J, the gap between germline ends came to 13 bases. For the CDR3, the DNA is TGTGCCAGCAGCACCCACACCGCAACTAACTATGGCTACACCTTC. Its translation is CASSTHTATNYGYTF.

The gene calls are TRBV29-1 and TRBJ2-5; unclear D gene. The germline V gene has CDR1 SQVTM and CDR2 ANQGSEA. V was pared by 3 bases and J by 2 bases, with 10 bases between. The CDR3 has 13 residues. CDR3 DNA: TGCAGCGTTGATTTGGGATATCAAGAGACCCAGTACTTC. It encodes CSVDLGYQETQYF. Complete variable domain (other parts from reference TRBV29-1 and TRBJ2-5): SAVISQKPSRDICQRGTSLTIQCQVDSQVTMMFWYRQQPGQSLTLIATANQGSEATYESGFVIDKFPISRPNLTFSTLTVSNMSPEDSSIYLCSVDLGYQETQYFGPGTRLLVL.

The V call is TRBV30, the J call TRBJ1-6; D possibly corresponds to TRBD1 (6 bases). The germline V gene encodes CDR1 GTSNPN and CDR2 SVGIG (reference sequence). CDR3 length equals 14 residues. V was shortened by 3 bases and J by 2 bases, with 8 bases between the two germline ends. This CDR3 is CAWSRTAYNSPLHF. CDR3 coding DNA: TGTGCCTGGAGCCGGACAGCCTATAATTCACCCCTCCACTTT.

The chain employs TRBV2 and TRBJ2-7, with a possible D match to TRBD2 (7 bases). CDR3 length equals 15 residues. V was shortened by 2 bases and J by 0 bases, with 11 bases between the two germline ends. Germline CDR1 is SNHLY and CDR2 is FYNNEI. CDR3 DNA sequence: TGTGCCAGCAGTGAATGGGGGGGGCACTCCTACGAGCAGTACTTC. It translates to CASSEWGGHSYEQYF.

V and J are TRBV28 and TRBJ1-1; TRBD1 agrees at 7 bases. V lost 5 bases to trimming and J lost 5 bases; unmatched junction nucleotides: 8. The V gene's germline CDR1 is MDHEN and CDR2 SYDVKM. The CDR3 contains 14 residues. This CDR3 is CASSTYRGETEAFF. The CDR3 DNA follows: TGTGCCAGCAGTACCTACAGGGGAGAGACTGAAGCTTTCTTT.

About this clone: The sample carries other DNA sequences with the same CDR3. The chain links TRBV6-4 to TRBJ2-3; 11 bases map to TRBD2. The V and J ends lost 0 bases and 4 bases, in that order; junction bases with no gene match: 0. Germline V CDR1 and CDR2: MRHNA, SNTAGT. This CDR3 contains 15 residues. The CDR3 loop is CASSDSSGGADTQYF. In nucleotides, the CDR3 is TGTGCCAGCAGTGACTCTAGCGGGGGGGCAGATACGCAGTATTTT.

The genes are TRBV2 and TRBJ2-7; 10 nucleotides align to TRBD1. With V trimmed by 7 bases and J by 2 bases, 11 bases remained unmatched. This CDR3 region has 16 residues. Germline V CDR1 and CDR2: SNHLY, FYNNEI. CDR3 protein: CASMPPPGQGTYEQYF. The CDR3 DNA is TGTGCCAGCATGCCCCCACCGGGACAGGGGACCTACGAGCAGTACTTC.

The chain is built from TRBV6-5 and TRBJ1-4; D is uncertain. Trimming took off 6 bases at V and 4 bases at J, with 9 bases between the two ends. CDR3 size: 13 residues. The germline CDR1 and CDR2 sequences are MNHEY and SVGAGI. The CDR3 nucleotides are TGTGCCAGCAGCCCCTCCCTTAATGAAAAACTGTTTTTT. Translated, it gives CASSPSLNEKLFF.

The CDR3: CASSRVLNEKLFF. In DNA form, the CDR3 reads TGCGCCAGCAGCCGAGTTCTTAATGAAAAACTGTTTTTT. The chain couples TRBV4-1 to TRBJ1-4; D ambiguous. V lost 4 bases and J 4 bases, leaving 7 bases between the germline ends. The CDR3 spans 13 residues. Germline lookup yields CDR1 MGHRA and CDR2 YSYEKL.

This clone was counted a few times. This rearrangement joins TRBV18 to TRBJ1-1; D unresolved. Per germline, CDR1 KGHSH and CDR2 LQKENI. The CDR3 is 12 amino acids. V was trimmed by 6 bases and J by 3 bases, leaving 8 bases between them. This chain's CDR3 is CASSEPYTEAFF. In DNA, the CDR3 is TGTGCCAGCTCCGAGCCCTACACTGAAGCTTTCTTT.

This clone is a singleton in its sample. This chain links TRBV2 with TRBJ1-1; a weak D match, TRBD1 (6 bases). V gave up 7 bases and J gave up 1 base, with 13 bases separating them. Per the germline V gene, CDR1 is SNHLY and CDR2 is FYNNEI. The CDR3 has 14 amino acids. The CDR3 spells CASTGRTENTEAFF. As DNA, the CDR3 is TGTGCCAGCACCGGGCGGACAGAGAACACTGAAGCTTTCTTT.

The chain employs TRBV7-8 and TRBJ2-5, with TRBD2 matching 9 bases. This CDR3 is built from 14 residues. Germline V gene data show CDR1 as SGHVS and CDR2 as FQNEAQ. J lost 7 bases, V lost 8 bases, and 11 bases had no gene match. CDR3 sequence reads: CASGSGGKKGTQYF. CDR3 nucleotides: TGTGCCAGCGGGAGCGGGGGGAAAAAGGGGACCCAGTACTTC.

The chain combines TRBV5-1 with TRBJ1-4, with 8 bases identical to TRBD1. Looked up from germline, CDR1 is SGHRS and CDR2 is YFSETQ. V dropped 4 bases and J dropped 3; count of bases not matched to a gene: 8. The CDR3 contains 16 residues. CDR3 nucleotides: TGCGCCAGCAGCACCTCCGGACAGGGCTCTAATGAAAAACTGTTTTTT. Translated: CASSTSGQGSNEKLFF. The full variable domain, completed using reference TRBV5-1 and TRBJ1-4, is KAGVTQTPRYLIKTRGQQVTLSCSPISGHRSVSWYQQTPGQGLQFLFEYFSETQRNKGNFPGRFSGRQFSNSRSEMNVSTLELGDSALYLCASSTSGQGSNEKLFFGSGTQLSVL.

The gene calls are TRBV29-1 and TRBJ2-5, with 8 bases fitting TRBD2. This CDR3 comprises 13 residues. The germline V gene has CDR1 SQVTM and CDR2 ANQGSEA. The trim removed 4 bases at V and 1 base at J, leaving 2 bases unmatched. CDR3 nucleotide sequence: TGCAGCGTTGGCGGGACTAGCCAAGAGACCCAGTACTTC. It translates to CSVGGTSQETQYF.

This clone was counted a few times. The rearrangement joins TRBV9 to TRBJ1-1; 8 bases agree with TRBD1. With V trimmed by 4 bases and J by 5 bases, 7 bases remained unmatched. This CDR3 region has 14 residues. In germline, CDR1 is SGDLS, CDR2 YYNGEE. The CDR3 is CASSYQGARTEAFF. CDR3 nucleotides: TGTGCCAGCAGCTATCAGGGGGCAAGAACTGAAGCTTTCTTT.

The chain carries TRBV5-4 and TRBJ2-7; D gene ambiguous. V lost 4 bases and J 7 bases, leaving 12 bases between the germline ends. CDR1 and CDR2 (germline): SGHNT, YYREEE (reference sequence). This CDR3 is 12 amino acids long. CDR3 in DNA: TGTGCCAGCAGCACTGGACCGTTGGAGCAGTACTTC. This translates into CASSTGPLEQYF.

This clone was detected only once. The chain uses TRBV5-6 and TRBJ1-1; the D gene is possibly TRBD1 (6 bases). The CDR3 contains 13 residues. The V end lost 3 bases, the J end lost 10 bases, and 16 bases lay between the germline ends. Germline values: CDR1 SGHDT, CDR2 YYEEEE. The CDR3 DNA sequence: TGTGCCAGCAGCTCCAGCTTACAGGGTGCAGCTTTCTTT. Translated, it gives CASSSSLQGAAFF.

The CDR3 spells CASSDLDNYGYTF. DNA of the CDR3: TGTGCCAGCAGTGACTTAGACAACTATGGCTACACCTTC. V gene TRBV25-1 combines with J gene TRBJ1-2, with D unresolved. CDR1 and CDR2 (germline): MGHDK, SYGVNS. V lost 3 bases to trimming and J lost 2 bases, with 7 bases between them. The CDR3 is 13 residues long.

This clone has just one count. The chain couples TRBV6-5 to TRBJ1-1; maybe TRBD1 (5 bases). The V and J ends lost 6 bases and 10 bases respectively, with 15 bases between them. In germline, CDR1 is MNHEY, CDR2 SVGAGI. The CDR3 extends over 12 amino acids. The DNA for the CDR3 is TGTGCCAGCAGCCGTCGCGGGGGTCCAGCTTTCTTT. Translated, it gives CASSRRGGPAFF.

The chain combines TRBV19 with TRBJ1-5, with 9 positions matching TRBD1. Germline trimming cut 5 bases from V and 0 bases from J; bases unmatched to any gene: 5. The CDR3 has 16 residues. The germline V gene has CDR1 LNHDA and CDR2 SQIVND (reference sequence). DNA for the CDR3: TGTGCCAGTAGTTCCCCGGACAGGGGTAGCAATCAGCCCCAGCATTTT. Translation gives CASSSPDRGSNQPQHF.

The chain uses TRBV5-6 and TRBJ2-2, with TRBD2 as a possible D gene (5 bases). V lost 2 bases and J 4 bases, leaving 15 bases between the germline ends. The CDR3 runs 16 residues. Germline V gene sequence: CDR1 SGHDT, CDR2 YYEEEE. The CDR3 sequence: CASSFQRVEATGELFF. The CDR3 DNA reads as TGTGCCAGCAGCTTCCAGAGGGTTGAGGCCACCGGGGAGCTGTTTTTT.

This clone was seen only a few times. The chain has TRBV7-2 and TRBJ1-4; no reliable D call. The V gene lost 3 bases and the J gene lost 2 bases, with 10 bases spanning the gap. The CDR3 length is 15 residues. Germline CDR1 is SGHTA and CDR2 is FQGNSA. The CDR3 DNA reads as TGTGCCAGCAGCTTTCTTACACAGACTAATGAAAAACTGTTTTTT. Amino acids: CASSFLTQTNEKLFF.